Listed here is a single T cell receptor beta chain. Only in-frame clones appear in the TCRdb table, and some are missing; sequencing was by immunoSEQ multiplex PCR. The sample yields 150,000 to 200,000 clones, roughly 79% seen once. This specimen comes from a study of blood T cell repertoires in COVID-19. Trimming took 3 bases from V and 5 from J; bases not matched to a gene: 8. The CDR3 consists of 16 residues. Looked up from germline, CDR1 is LNHDA and CDR2 is SQIVND (reference sequence). The clonotype was recovered from a woman of 80 years or more with acute or convalescent COVID-19. The chain employs TRBV19 and TRBJ2-5, with 11 bases matching TRBD2. Sample: peripheral blood. CDR3 sequence: CASSIGLAGGGETQYF. In DNA form, the CDR3 reads TGTGCCAGTAGTATCGGATTAGCGGGAGGGGGGGAGACCCAGTACTTC.